This T cell receptor (beta chain) was captured in a study of blood T cell repertoires in COVID-19. In the authors' methods: Reference gene primer amplification yielded estimated nucleated cell counts. Assay: immunoSEQ multiplex PCR; the TCRdb copy retains only in-frame clones and omits some. V, J and clone size reflect that table, while D and trimming were determined from the DNA. The sample contains approximately 76,000 clones, over 70% of which appear only once. The CDR3 loop spans 15 amino acids. J lost 6 bases, V lost 4 bases, and 10 bases had no gene match. Per the germline V gene, CDR1 is SGHRS and CDR2 is YFSETQ.

The V gene is TRBV5-1, the J gene TRBJ2-1, with 7 bases aligning to TRBD1. The receptor was isolated from a man in his forties or fifties with acute or convalescent COVID-19. Sequenced material: peripheral blood. Here the CDR3 DNA reads TGCGCCAGCAGCCCAACGACAGGGTTCGGCAATGAGCAGTTCTTC. This translates into CASSPTTGFGNEQFF.